These T cell receptor beta chains were read from a single sample in a study of blood T cell repertoires in COVID-19. Data came from immunoSEQ multiplex PCR; TCRdb stores just in-frame clones and leaves some out. The repertoire holds under 150,000 clones, around 90% seen once, with about 3.5% in the top ten. The specimen was peripheral blood. The receptors come from a man aged 45-60 years with active COVID-19. CDR3s include the opening cysteine and the closing phenylalanine or tryptophan. D genes are given only for firm matches. Size values are once, few and many counts, or a class for expanded clones, and some rows have none.

j_call d_call clone_size v_call cdr3_aa cdr3_nt
TRBJ2-3 - few TRBV12-3/TRBV12-4 CASRLETDTQYF TGTGCCAGCAGACTTGAGACAGATACGCAGTATTTT
TRBJ1-2 - - TRBV5-1 CASSLRGYGYTF TGCGCCAGCAGCTTGAGGGGGTATGGCTACACCTTC
TRBJ2-7 TRBD2 - TRBV5-1 CASKPSSGAYEQYF TGCGCCAGCAAACCGAGTAGCGGGGCCTACGAGCAGTACTTC
TRBJ1-3 - - TRBV2 CASSESPKNTIYF TGTGCCAGCAGTGAAAGCCCGAAGAACACCATATATTTT
TRBJ2-4 - - TRBV19 CASTAVGTLAKNIQYF TGTGCCAGTACCGCGGTCGGGACACTAGCCAAAAACATTCAGTACTTC
TRBJ2-2 - - TRBV3-1/TRBV3-2 CASSRILASNTGELFF TGTGCCAGCAGCCGGATTCTAGCGTCCAACACCGGGGAGCTGTTTTTT
TRBJ2-3 TRBD2 - TRBV27 CASSWASGGTDTQYF TGTGCCAGCAGTTGGGCTAGCGGGGGGACAGATACGCAGTATTTT
TRBJ2-2 TRBD2 - TRBV2 CASSETSGSPGTGELFF TGTGCCAGCAGTGAGACTAGCGGGAGTCCTGGCACCGGGGAGCTGTTTTTT
TRBJ2-3 - - TRBV6-5 CASSPSSGGAYTQYF TGTGCCAGCAGTCCAAGCTCGGGGGGCGCGTATACGCAGTATTTT
TRBJ1-3 TRBD1 - TRBV11-2 CASSLPGTELPGNTIYF TGTGCCAGCAGCTTACCGGGGACAGAATTGCCTGGAAACACCATATATTTT
TRBJ2-2 - - TRBV29-1 CSVATQGRGGELFF TGCAGCGTTGCCACGCAGGGTAGGGGCGGGGAGCTGTTTTTT
TRBJ2-3 TRBD2 - TRBV5-4 CASSRTSGGGNTQYF TGTGCCAGCAGTCGGACTAGCGGGGGTGGTAATACGCAGTATTTT
TRBJ2-2 - few TRBV12-5 CASGLKLTGELFF TGTGCTAGTGGTTTAAAACTAACCGGGGAGCTGTTTTTT
TRBJ2-7 - - TRBV5-4 CASSLVKQVLYFYEQYF TGTGCCAGCAGCTTGGTGAAACAGGTCCTATACTTCTACGAGCAGTACTTC
TRBJ1-6 - - TRBV24-1 CATSDQPPRENYNSPLHF TGTGCCACCAGTGATCAGCCCCCACGGGAGAACTATAATTCACCCCTCCACTTT
TRBJ1-1 - - TRBV10-1 CASSVDAGGTEAFF TGCGCCAGCAGTGTGGACGCAGGAGGCACTGAAGCTTTCTTT
TRBJ2-5 - - TRBV4-1 CASSPGDTETQYF TGCGCCAGCAGCCCCGGGGACACGGAGACCCAGTACTTC
TRBJ1-2 - - TRBV5-1 CASSSTVIYGYTF TGCGCCAGCAGCTCGACAGTTATCTATGGCTACACCTTC
TRBJ2-3 TRBD2 - TRBV19 CASSQRTSGSSTDTQYF TGTGCCAGTAGTCAGAGGACTAGCGGGAGTAGCACAGATACGCAGTATTTT
TRBJ1-2 - - TRBV5-4 CASSLGRGTYGYTF TGTGCCAGCAGCTTGGGCAGGGGCACCTATGGCTACACCTTC
TRBJ1-1 - - TRBV28 CASSHRAAEAFF TGTGCCAGCAGCCACAGGGCCGCTGAAGCTTTCTTT
TRBJ1-5 TRBD1 - TRBV18 CASSPGQGRGNQPQHF TGTGCCAGCTCACCCGGACAGGGGAGAGGCAATCAGCCCCAGCATTTT
TRBJ2-1 - - TRBV6-5 CASRKVSAGEQFF TGTGCCAGCAGGAAGGTGAGCGCGGGTGAGCAGTTCTTC
TRBJ1-3 - - TRBV11-3 CASSFSVSGNTIYF TGTGCCAGCAGCTTTTCGGTATCTGGAAACACCATATATTTT
TRBJ1-6 - - TRBV5-5 CASSREGVVNSPLHF TGTGCCAGCAGCCGCGAAGGGGTGGTTAATTCACCCCTCCACTTT
TRBJ2-3 - - TRBV4-1 CASSQGGAEGEDTQYF TGCGCCAGCAGCCAGGGGGGGGCCGAGGGAGAAGATACGCAGTATTTT
TRBJ2-1 - - TRBV21-1 CASSKEWTGGYNEQFF TGTGCCAGCAGCAAAGAGTGGACAGGGGGCTACAATGAGCAGTTCTTC
TRBJ2-2 - - TRBV11-3 CASSRAGTPNGELFF TGTGCCAGCAGCCGGGCTGGGACACCAAACGGGGAGCTGTTTTTT